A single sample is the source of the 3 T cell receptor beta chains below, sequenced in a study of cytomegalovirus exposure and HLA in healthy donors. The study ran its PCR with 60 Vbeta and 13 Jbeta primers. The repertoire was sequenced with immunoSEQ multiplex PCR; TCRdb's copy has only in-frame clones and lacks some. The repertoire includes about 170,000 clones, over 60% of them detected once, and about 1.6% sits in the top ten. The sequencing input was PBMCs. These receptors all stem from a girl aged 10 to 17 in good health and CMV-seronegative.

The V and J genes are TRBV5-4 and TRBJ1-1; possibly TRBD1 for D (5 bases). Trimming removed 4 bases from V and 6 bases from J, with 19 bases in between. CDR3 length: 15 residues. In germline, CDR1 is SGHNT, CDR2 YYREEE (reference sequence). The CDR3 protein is CASSLAEGMGSEAFF. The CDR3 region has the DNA TGTGCCAGCAGCCTGGCGGAGGGGATGGGGTCTGAAGCTTTCTTT.

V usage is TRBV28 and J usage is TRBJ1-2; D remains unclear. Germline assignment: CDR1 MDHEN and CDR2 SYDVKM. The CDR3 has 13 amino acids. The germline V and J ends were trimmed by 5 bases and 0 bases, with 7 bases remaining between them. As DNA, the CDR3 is TGTGCCAGCAGTATAGTAACTAACTATGGCTACACCTTC. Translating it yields CASSIVTNYGYTF.

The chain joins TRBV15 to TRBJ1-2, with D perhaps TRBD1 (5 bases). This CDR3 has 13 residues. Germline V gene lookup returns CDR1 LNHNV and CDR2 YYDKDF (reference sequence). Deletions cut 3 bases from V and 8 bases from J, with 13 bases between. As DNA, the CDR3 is TGTGCCACCAGCAGTCCAGGGAAATCGGGCTACACCTTC. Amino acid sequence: CATSSPGKSGYTF. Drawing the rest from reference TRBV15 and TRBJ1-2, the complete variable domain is DAMVIQNPRYQVTQFGKPVTLSCSQTLNHNVMYWYQQKSSQAPKLLFHYYDKDFNNEADTPDNFQSRRPNTSFCFLDIRSPGLGDTAMYLCATSSPGKSGYTFGSGTRLTVV.